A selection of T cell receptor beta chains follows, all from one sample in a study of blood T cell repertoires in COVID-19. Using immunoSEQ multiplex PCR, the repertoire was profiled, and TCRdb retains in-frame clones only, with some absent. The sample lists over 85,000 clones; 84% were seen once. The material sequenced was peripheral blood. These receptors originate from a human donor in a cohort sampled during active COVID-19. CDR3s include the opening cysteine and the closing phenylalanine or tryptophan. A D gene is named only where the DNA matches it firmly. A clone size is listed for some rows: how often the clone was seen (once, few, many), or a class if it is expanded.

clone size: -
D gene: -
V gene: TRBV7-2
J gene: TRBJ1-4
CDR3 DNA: TGTGCCAGCAGCTTAAAATACAGGCCTAATGAAAAACTGTTTTTT
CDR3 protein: CASSLKYRPNEKLFF

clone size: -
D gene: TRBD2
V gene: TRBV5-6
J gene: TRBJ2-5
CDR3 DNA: TGTGCCAGCAGCTTGAGCGGGGGGGCCCAAGAGACCCAGTACTTC
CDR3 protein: CASSLSGGAQETQYF

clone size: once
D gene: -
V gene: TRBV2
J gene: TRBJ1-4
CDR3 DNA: TGTGCCAGCAGTGAGACAGACCTATTCTTT
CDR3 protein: CASSETDLFF

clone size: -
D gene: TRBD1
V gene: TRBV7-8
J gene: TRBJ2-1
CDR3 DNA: TGTGCCAGCAGCCCCACCCCAGGGGGCATGGACAATGAGCAGTTCTTC
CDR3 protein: CASSPTPGGMDNEQFF

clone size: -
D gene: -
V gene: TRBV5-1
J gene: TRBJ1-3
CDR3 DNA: TGCGCCAGCAGCTTGCAGGGCTCTGGAAACACCATATATTTT
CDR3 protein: CASSLQGSGNTIYF

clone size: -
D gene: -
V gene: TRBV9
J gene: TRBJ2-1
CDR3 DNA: TGTGCCAGCAGCGTAACCCAGGACTCGGAGCAGTTCTTC
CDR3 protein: CASSVTQDSEQFF

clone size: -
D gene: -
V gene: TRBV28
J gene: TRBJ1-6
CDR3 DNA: TGTGCCAGCAGTTCGACAGGCCTTAATTCACCCCTCCACTTT
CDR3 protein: CASSSTGLNSPLHF

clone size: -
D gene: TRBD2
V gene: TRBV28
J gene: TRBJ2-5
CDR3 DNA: TGTGCCAGCAGCAAACTAGCGGGGCAAGAGACCCAGTACTTC
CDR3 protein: CASSKLAGQETQYF

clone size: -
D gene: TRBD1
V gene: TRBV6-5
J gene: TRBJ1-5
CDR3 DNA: TGTGCCAGCAGTTACCGGACAGGGAGTCAGCCCCAGCATTTT
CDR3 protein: CASSYRTGSQPQHF

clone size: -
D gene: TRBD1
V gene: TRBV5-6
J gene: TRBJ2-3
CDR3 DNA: TGTGCCAGCAGCTTGGGGTTCACAGGGGCAGATACGCAGTATTTT
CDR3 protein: CASSLGFTGADTQYF

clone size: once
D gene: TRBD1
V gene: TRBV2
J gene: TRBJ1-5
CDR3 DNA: TGTGCCAGCAGTGTACAGGGGCATAGCAATCAGCCCCAGCATTTT
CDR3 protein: CASSVQGHSNQPQHF

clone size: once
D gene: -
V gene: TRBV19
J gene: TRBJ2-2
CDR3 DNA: TGTGCCAGTCAGGCCCCGAACACCGGGGAGCTGTTTTTT
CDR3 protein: CASQAPNTGELFF

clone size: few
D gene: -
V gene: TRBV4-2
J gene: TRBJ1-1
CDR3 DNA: TGTGCCAGCAGCCAAGGGCCAGGCTCGAACACTGAAGCTTTCTTT
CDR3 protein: CASSQGPGSNTEAFF

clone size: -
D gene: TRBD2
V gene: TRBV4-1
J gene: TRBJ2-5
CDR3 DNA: TGCGCCAGCAGCCGGAGAGGTCCTAGCGGGGGGATGGAGACCCAGTACTTC
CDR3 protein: CASSRRGPSGGMETQYF

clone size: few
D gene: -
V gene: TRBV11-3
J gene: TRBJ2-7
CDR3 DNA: TGTGCCAGCAGCTCTCCGGGACAAGGCAGAGACGAGCAGTACTTC
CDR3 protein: CASSSPGQGRDEQYF

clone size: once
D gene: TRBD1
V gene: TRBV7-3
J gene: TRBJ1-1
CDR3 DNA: TGTGCCAGCAGCCCACAACAGGGGGGGAACACTGAAGCTTTCTTT
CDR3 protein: CASSPQQGGNTEAFF

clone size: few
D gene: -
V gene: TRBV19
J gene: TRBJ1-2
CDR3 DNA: TGTGCCAGTAGACAAGGACAGCAATTCTATGGCTACACCTTC
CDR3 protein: CASRQGQQFYGYTF

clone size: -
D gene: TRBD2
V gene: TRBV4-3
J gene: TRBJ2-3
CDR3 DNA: TGCGCCAGCAGCCAAGCCTACGGCGGGAGTGGAAGTGGGGATACGCAGTATTTT
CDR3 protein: CASSQAYGGSGSGDTQYF

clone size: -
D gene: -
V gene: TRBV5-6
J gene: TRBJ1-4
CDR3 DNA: TGTGCCAGCAGCCGACGGGACTCCTATGAAAAACTGTTTTTT
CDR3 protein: CASSRRDSYEKLFF

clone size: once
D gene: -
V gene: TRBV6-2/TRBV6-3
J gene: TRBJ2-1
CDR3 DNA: TGTGCCAGCAGTTTCGGGGTGAATGAGCAGTTCTTC
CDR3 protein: CASSFGVNEQFF

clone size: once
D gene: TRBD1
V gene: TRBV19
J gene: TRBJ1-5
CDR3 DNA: TGTGCCAGTAGTATAGCCGGGACAGTAGGGAATCAGCCCCAGCATTTT
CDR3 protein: CASSIAGTVGNQPQHF

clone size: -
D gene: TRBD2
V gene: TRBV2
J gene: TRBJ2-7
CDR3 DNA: TGTGCCAGCAGGGTAGGGAGCGGGAGATCAACCTACGAGCAGTACTTC
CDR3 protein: CASRVGSGRSTYEQYF

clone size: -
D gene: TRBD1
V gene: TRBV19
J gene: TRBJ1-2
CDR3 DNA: TGTGCCAGTAGTAATTTACAGGGGGCGAAGGCTAACTATGGCTACACCTTC
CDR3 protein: CASSNLQGAKANYGYTF

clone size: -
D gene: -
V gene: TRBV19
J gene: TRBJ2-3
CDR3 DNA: TGTGCCAGTAGACGTTTTGTTGCGGCGGCTACCGGTACGCAGTATTTT
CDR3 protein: CASRRFVAAATGTQYF

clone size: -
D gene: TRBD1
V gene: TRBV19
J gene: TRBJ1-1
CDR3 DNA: TGTGCCAGTAGACAGGGGGCGCGACACACTGAAGCTTTCTTT
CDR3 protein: CASRQGARHTEAFF

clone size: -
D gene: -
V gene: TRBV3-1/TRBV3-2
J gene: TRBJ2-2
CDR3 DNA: TGTGCCAGCAGCCAGACAAACACCGGGGAGCTGTTTTTT
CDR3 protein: CASSQTNTGELFF